This TCR beta chain stems from a study of T cell changes during pregnancy in multiple sclerosis. Using immunoSEQ multiplex PCR, the repertoire was profiled, and TCRdb retains in-frame clones only, with some absent. The table records some 39,000 clones, about nine tenths of them present only once. The V gene end was trimmed by 0 bases and the J gene end by 6 bases; junction bases not matched to a gene: 11. From germline, CDR1 is SGHNT and CDR2 YYREEE (reference sequence). The CDR3 loop spans 16 amino acids. The chain recombines TRBV5-4 with TRBJ2-7; 8 bases are shared with TRBD2. The TCR comes from a female donor in good health, enrolled as a control in a pregnancy study. The source material was CD4+ T cells from peripheral blood mononuclear cells, sampled in the third trimester of pregnancy. The CDR3 spells CASSLGGSGSGSEQYF. Here the CDR3 DNA reads TGTGCCAGCAGCTTGGGAGGGAGCGGGAGTGGCTCCGAGCAGTACTTC.